This entry features one T cell receptor beta chain sequence. Its antigen is unidentified. This specimen comes from a study of Ad26.COV2.S vaccination and SARS-CoV-2 variants. Findings and limits, study-wide: Post-vaccination spike-specific CD8+ and CD4+ T cell responses reportedly had substantial breadth. Breadth and depth estimates from TCRs may understate total T cell responses. Vaccinated and placebo-treated recipients had similar non-spike TCR breadth.

Clones were sequenced by immunoSEQ multiplex PCR, and TCRdb holds only the in-frame ones, with some missing. The table has roughly 500,000 clones, roughly 89% seen once. Noted treatment: some 19 received Ad26.COV2.S at low or high dose, single or two shots; about 5 received placebo; per-sample allocation not given. Samples were taken on day 63 after the first vaccine or placebo injection. The individual, an adult aged 18-55 years, was a donor in Boston. The CDR3 has 15 residues. The V end was cut by 3 bases, the J end by 2 bases, with 11 bases between. Germline lookup yields CDR1 KGHSH and CDR2 LQKENI.

The sequence was obtained from a person aged 18-65 years who received the Ad26.COV2.S COVID-19 vaccine or a placebo. The sequencing here drew on peripheral blood, taken in a trial of Ad26.COV2.S vaccine versus placebo. The V call is TRBV18, the J call TRBJ1-5, with D possibly TRBD1 on 5 matching bases. The CDR3 coding sequence is TGTGCCAGCTCACCGGGGCCCCGTCGCAATCAGCCCCAGCATTTT. This encodes CASSPGPRRNQPQHF.